The next 22 T cell receptor delta chains were all read from a single sample in a study of DNA immune sequencing with unique molecular identifiers. A 32-plex genomic DNA assay used primers for all 8 TRDV and 4 TRDJ genes. In around 3 barcoding PCR cycles, molecules received a 12-nucleotide UMI, then adapter PCR followed. TCRdb reanalysed the multiplex PCR reads with CATT. The repertoire includes under 6,000 delta-chain clones, roughly a tenth of them detected once, and approximately 50% sits in the top ten. Sequencing input: gamma-delta T cells enriched from blood buffy coat, or unenriched PBMCs (not recorded which). All receptors derive from a human donor in good health.

This clone was observed a handful of times. TCRdb's protein, taken from a much larger clone, differs from this DNA's translation at residue 15, likely owing to a read error; the protein displayed comes from the DNA. The chain couples TRDV2 to TRDJ1; TRDD3 aligns across 7 bases. The CDR3 contains 18 residues. Germline CDR1 and CDR2: GEAIGNYY and EKD. The CDR3 sequence is CACDTVGGGDIRSDILIF. The CDR3 DNA reads TGTGCCTGTGACACCGTAGGAGGTGGGGATATCCGATCCGATATACTCATCTTT.

Note on this clone: TCRdb assigns this DNA the protein of a much larger clone, which departs from its translation at residue 9; this likely reflects a read error, and the protein shown comes from translating the DNA. The rearrangement joins TRDV2 to TRDJ1; D gene unclear. Germline loops: CDR1 GEAIGNYY, CDR2 EKD. This CDR3 has 14 amino acids. The ends were cut back, 4 bases at V and 3 bases at J, with 14 bases in the middle. CDR3 residues: CACDSVENADKLIF. The DNA for the CDR3 is TGTGCCTGTGATTCGGTAGAGAACGCCGATAAACTCATCTTT.

This clone was found a few times. TCRdb's protein for this DNA is that of a much larger clone and differs from the translation at residue 12, likely a read error; the protein shown is the DNA translation. The chain has TRDV2 and TRDJ3; D perhaps matches TRDD3 (5 bases). This CDR3 is built from 16 residues. Germline CDR1 and CDR2: GEAIGNYY and EKD. The DNA for the CDR3 is TGTGCCTGTGACGCCCGTGGGATCTGGGACACCCTACAGATGTTTTTC. It specifies CACDARGIWDTLQMFF.

The V and J genes are TRAV29/DV5 and TRDJ1, with 8 bases that match TRDD3. The J gene, left out of TCRdb, was set here by checking the DNA against germline. Germline lookup yields CDR1 NSMFDY and CDR2 ISSIKDK. The CDR3 runs to 22 residues. V shed 1 base, J shed 0 bases, and the junction held 26 bases outside the gene matches. The CDR3 is CAASYSLLNWGASFPYTDKLIF. The CDR3 bases are TGTGCAGCAAGCTATTCCCTCTTGAACTGGGGGGCCTCATTCCCGTACACCGATAAACTCATCTTT.

This clone was observed a handful of times. With only one base between it and a far larger clone, this is likely a read error. Other DNA sequences of this sample code for an identical CDR3. The CDR3 here is CAFSLPTSLWGIPFLTAQLFF. CDR3 DNA sequence: TGTGCCTTTAGCCTTCCTACGTCTCTATGGGGGATTCCTTTTTTGACAGCACAACTCTTCTTT. The chain combines TRDV3 with TRDJ2; D is possibly TRDD2 (9 bases). Trimming stripped 0 bases from V and 1 base from J, with 30 bases between. This CDR3 is built from 21 residues. In germline, CDR1 is TVYSNPD, CDR2 GDNSRS (reference sequence).

Comments on this clone: The mismatch at residue 3 between this DNA's translation and the TCRdb protein of a much larger clone likely reflects a read error; the protein shown is translated from the DNA. The chain links TRDV2 to TRDJ1; 11 nucleotides line up with TRDD3. The CDR3 consists of 17 residues. Germline-derived CDR1 and CDR2 are GEAIGNYY and EKD. The CDR3 nucleotides read TGTGCCAGTGACACCGTTGGGGGATACGCTGGGACCGATAAACTCATCTTT. Its protein product is CASDTVGGYAGTDKLIF.

On this clone itself: Translating this DNA gives a protein that differs at residue 2 from the TCRdb one, which belongs to a much larger clone; a read error is likely, and the protein shown is this translation. CDR3 amino acids: CSCDTLVLGENTDKLIF. CDR3 bases: TGTTCCTGTGACACCCTCGTGTTGGGGGAGAACACCGATAAACTCATCTTT. The chain links TRDV2 to TRDJ1; 7 bases are a match to TRDD3. This CDR3 is built from 17 residues. Germline values: CDR1 GEAIGNYY, CDR2 EKD.

The table lists this clone with a few counts. A far larger clone is off by one base, so a read error is likely. The same CDR3 also results from other DNA sequences found in this sample. The chain links TRDV2 to TRDJ1; no definite D call. The germline V gene has CDR1 GEAIGNYY and CDR2 EKD. The CDR3 loop spans 14 amino acids. The CDR3 bases are TGTGCCTGTGATTCGGTAGAGAACACCGATAAACTTATCTTT. Protein sequence: CACDSVENTDKLIF.

This clone turned up a few times. Translating this DNA gives a protein that differs at residue 6 from the TCRdb one, which belongs to a much larger clone; a read error is likely, and the protein shown is this translation. The V gene is TRDV2, the J gene TRDJ3, with 13 bases that match TRDD3. Germline CDR1 is GEAIGNYY and CDR2 is EKD. Unmatched junction bases numbered 6, after V lost 2 bases and J lost 0 bases. The CDR3 contains 20 residues. The CDR3 sequence is CACDKILGDTRSWDTRQMFF. CDR3 sequence (DNA): TGTGCCTGTGACAAAATACTGGGGGATACGCGCTCCTGGGACACCCGACAGATGTTTTTC.

The sample holds a few counts of this clone. The chain has TRDV1 and TRDJ4; TRDD3 agrees at 9 bases. TCRdb gives no J gene; it was assigned here by matching the DNA to germline. The V gene's germline CDR1 is TSWWSYY and CDR2 QGS. The CDR3 runs to 23 residues. With 3 bases clipped from V and 0 bases from J, the junction kept 29 bases outside the gene matches. CDR3 region: CALGDTFISPTGGYLYGPRPLIF. The CDR3 DNA reads as TGTGCTCTTGGGGATACCTTTATCTCTCCTACCGGGGGATACCTCTACGGACCCAGACCCCTGATCTTT.

This clone was recorded a few times. TCRdb's protein, taken from a much larger clone, differs from this DNA's translation at residue 8, likely owing to a read error; the protein displayed comes from the DNA. The CDR3 loop reads CACDTLGYGKYTDKLIF. Written as DNA, the CDR3 is TGTGCCTGTGACACTCTGGGGTATGGAAAGTACACCGATAAACTCATCTTT. This sequence joins TRDV2 and TRDJ1; a weak D match, TRDD3 (6 bases). Trimming stripped 1 base from V and 0 bases from J, with 17 bases between. From germline, CDR1 is GEAIGNYY and CDR2 EKD. The CDR3 is 17 residues long.

This chain joins TRDV1 and TRDJ1; 8 bases align to TRDD3. No J segment appears in TCRdb, so it was assigned here by matching the sequence to germline. V lost 3 bases and J lost 0; bases outside the gene matches: 21. CDR3 size: 21 residues. CDR1 is TSWWSYY, CDR2 QGS, per germline. The CDR3 reads CALGDPPSPRTGGWYTDKLIF. The CDR3 DNA is TGTGCTCTTGGGGACCCCCCTTCCCCTCGTACTGGGGGCTGGTACACCGATAAACTCATCTTT.

This clone was recorded many times. The protein TCRdb gives is from a much larger clone and does not agree with this DNA's translation at residue 5, likely a read error; the protein shown here comes from the DNA. The rearrangement joins TRDV2 to TRDJ1; TRDD3 matches 11 bases. CDR3 size: 15 residues. The germline gives CDR1 GEAIGNYY, CDR2 EKD. Germline trimming cut 5 bases from V and 4 bases from J; bases unmatched to any gene: 8. In DNA, the CDR3 is TGTGCCTGTGCCCTACTGGGGGATAGGGACGATAAACTCATCTTT. Amino acids: CACALLGDRDDKLIF.

This sequence joins TRDV1 and TRDJ1; 10 bases match TRDD3. Because TCRdb records no J gene, it was assigned here through a match of the DNA to germline. V shed 2 bases, J shed 0 bases, and the junction held 24 bases outside the gene matches. Germline CDR1 reads TSWWSYY; CDR2 reads QGS. The CDR3 extends over 23 amino acids. For the CDR3, the DNA is TGTGCTCTTGGGGAAATTATTCCAAGATCTACTGGGGGATGGGGATTGTACACCGATAAACTCATCTTT. Translation: CALGEIIPRSTGGWGLYTDKLIF.

This clone was observed a handful of times. TCRdb assigns this DNA the protein of a much larger clone, which departs from its translation at residue 3; this likely reflects a read error, and the protein shown comes from translating the DNA. V is TRDV2 and J is TRDJ2, with 12 bases identical to TRDD3. Germline values: CDR1 GEAIGNYY, CDR2 EKD. The CDR3 runs to 20 residues. CDR3 nucleotides: TGTGCCCGTGACACCGTCGTACTGGGGGATACCCCAACCGGTTCAGCACAACTCTTCTTT. Its translation is CARDTVVLGDTPTGSAQLFF.

This clone occurred a few times. For this DNA, TCRdb reports the protein of a much larger clone, which diverges at residue 13, most likely from a read error; the protein presented here is translated directly from the DNA. The V and J genes are TRDV2 and TRDJ1; the match to TRDD3 covers 11 bases. The length of the CDR3 is 19 residues. Germline V gene lookup returns CDR1 GEAIGNYY and CDR2 EKD. V gave up 0 bases and J gave up 2 bases; unmatched junction bases: 13. The CDR3 DNA is TGTGCCTGTGACACCGTATCGAACTGGGGGATATCAGAAACCGATAAACTCATCTTT. Amino acids: CACDTVSNWGISETDKLIF.

This clone was seen at least ten times. V usage is TRDV2 and J usage is TRDJ1; 7 positions agree with TRDD3. The CDR3 length is 16 residues. Trimming took 0 bases from V and 0 from J; bases not matched to a gene: 6. CDR1 is GEAIGNYY, CDR2 EKD, per germline. This CDR3 is CACDTVGGNYTDKLIF. Here the CDR3 DNA reads TGTGCCTGTGACACCGTTGGGGGAAACTACACCGATAAACTCATCTTT.

By share, this clone counts as medium-sized. Other nucleotide sequences in the sample specify the same CDR3. The CDR3 protein is CACDDLTSGSDDKLIF. The CDR3 region has the DNA TGTGCCTGTGACGACCTCACCTCCGGGAGTGACGATAAACTCATCTTT. The chain joins TRDV2 to TRDJ1; the D is unclear. Germline lookup yields CDR1 GEAIGNYY and CDR2 EKD. The CDR3 consists of 16 residues. Trimming removed 3 bases at V and 4 bases at J, with 20 bases between.

Ten or more counts support this clone. The chain employs TRDV2 and TRDJ1; the match to TRDD3 covers 11 bases. Germline V gene lookup returns CDR1 GEAIGNYY and CDR2 EKD. With 3 bases clipped from V and 4 bases from J, the junction kept 6 bases outside the gene matches. The CDR3 runs 15 residues. The CDR3 here is CACDSLGDNDDKLIF. CDR3 DNA sequence: TGTGCCTGTGACTCACTGGGGGATAATGACGATAAACTCATCTTT.

This clone showed up many times. The chain links TRAV29/DV5 to TRDJ1; the match to TRDD3 covers 8 bases. No J gene was available from TCRdb, and it was assigned here by a germline match of the DNA. The V gene's germline CDR1 is NSMFDY and CDR2 ISSIKDK. This CDR3 is built from 20 residues. V trimming: 5 bases; J trimming: 1 base; junction bases outside the gene matches: 25. The DNA for the CDR3 is TGTGCAGCGAGACCATCTGGTTTTTCCTGTACTGGGGGTTTCACCGATAAACTCATCTTT. The encoded protein is CAARPSGFSCTGGFTDKLIF. Full variable domain (rest looked up from reference TRAV29/DV5 and TRDJ1): DQQVKQNSPSLSVQEGRISILNCDYTNSMFDYFLWYKKYPAEGPTFLISISSIKDKNEDGRFTVFLNKSAKHLSLHIVPSQPGDSAVYFCAARPSGFSCTGGFTDKLIFGKGTRVTVEP.

Regarding this clone: TCRdb attributes to this sequence the protein of a much larger clone, which differs from the DNA translation at residue 6; a read error is likely, and the protein displayed is translated from the DNA. The J gene is TRDJ3, the V gene TRDV2; TRDD3 agrees at 9 bases. Germline lookup yields CDR1 GEAIGNYY and CDR2 EKD. This CDR3 has 20 residues. V shed 4 bases and J 0 bases; nucleotides not matched to a gene: 12. The CDR3 sequence is CACDPFVLGESSWDTRQMFF. DNA of the CDR3: TGTGCCTGTGATCCCTTTGTACTGGGGGAAAGCTCCTGGGACACCCGACAGATGTTTTTC.

This clone was seen repeatedly, ten times or more. V gene TRDV2 combines with J gene TRDJ3; 11 bases map to TRDD3. The CDR3 consists of 19 residues. CDR1 GEAIGNYY and CDR2 EKD come from the germline V gene. The trim removed 0 bases at V and 4 bases at J, leaving 7 bases unmatched. This chain's CDR3 is CACDTVMGDTLWDTRQMFF. CDR3 sequence (DNA): TGTGCCTGTGACACCGTAATGGGGGATACGCTTTGGGACACCCGACAGATGTTTTTC.